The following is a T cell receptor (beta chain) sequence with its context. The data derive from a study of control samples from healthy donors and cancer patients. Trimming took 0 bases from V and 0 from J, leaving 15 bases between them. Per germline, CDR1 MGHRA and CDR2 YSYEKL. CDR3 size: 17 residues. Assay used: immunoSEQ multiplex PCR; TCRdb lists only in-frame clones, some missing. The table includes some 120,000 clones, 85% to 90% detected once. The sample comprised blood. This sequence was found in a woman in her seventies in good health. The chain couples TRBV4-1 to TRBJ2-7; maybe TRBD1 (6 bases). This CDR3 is CASSQDRGRGGSYEQYF. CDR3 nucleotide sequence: TGCGCCAGCAGCCAAGATCGGGGTAGAGGGGGCTCCTACGAGCAGTACTTC.